Given below is one T cell receptor (beta chain) in context. Its antigen is unknown. CDR1 and CDR2 (germline): SGHDT, YYEEEE. The junction had 2 bases not matched to a gene; V was cut back by 4 bases and J by 0 bases. The CDR3 covers 15 residues. Treatment given: roughly 20 received Ad26.COV2.S at low or high dose, single or two shots; a few received placebo; per-sample allocation not given. Each sample was drawn 63 days after the first injection (of vaccine or placebo). The data stem from a study of Ad26.COV2.S vaccination and SARS-CoV-2 variants. The overall study: In the study, Ad26.COV2.S was injected intramuscularly once, or twice 56 days apart.

Assay used: immunoSEQ multiplex PCR; TCRdb lists only in-frame clones, some missing. Among fewer than 400,000 clones listed, about nine tenths were seen once. Findings and limits, study-wide: In TCR breadth and depth analyses, total T cell responses may have been underestimated.

The TCR originated in a person aged 18-60 years who received the Ad26.COV2.S COVID-19 vaccine or a placebo. Sequencing used peripheral blood, obtained in a trial of Ad26.COV2.S vaccine versus placebo. This chain joins TRBV5-6 and TRBJ1-5, with 9 bases fitting TRBD1. CDR3 nucleotide sequence: TGTGCCAGCAGCAGGACAGGGGTTAGCAATCAGCCCCAGCATTTT. Amino acid sequence: CASSRTGVSNQPQHF.